Each of the 32 T cell receptor beta chains below was sequenced from the same sample in a study of cytomegalovirus exposure and HLA in healthy donors. The primer mix had 60 Vbeta and 13 Jbeta primers. This table comes from immunoSEQ multiplex PCR, and its TCRdb copy is limited to in-frame clones, with some not included. The table lists about 86,000 clones, 70% to 85% of them singletons. Sequenced material: PBMCs. The receptors here all came from a man in his 60s in good health and CMV-seronegative.

The gene calls are TRBV28 and TRBJ2-3; 8 bases line up with TRBD2. CDR1 and CDR2 from the germline V gene are MDHEN and SYDVKM. CDR3 length equals 16 residues. Losses at the gene ends were 6 bases for V and 6 bases for J; bases not matched to a gene: 14. The CDR3 DNA is TGTGCCAGCAGCCGGACGGGGGGGGAGGGGTTTGATACGCAGTATTTT. Translated, it gives CASSRTGGEGFDTQYF.

The chain couples TRBV4-3 to TRBJ2-3; D possibly corresponds to TRBD1 (6 bases). The V and J ends lost 1 base and 4 bases respectively, with 18 bases between them. The CDR3 consists of 17 residues. CDR1 LGHNA and CDR2 YSLEER come from the germline V gene. The CDR3 is CASSQAPVRAGADTQYF. In DNA form, the CDR3 reads TGCGCCAGCAGCCAAGCCCCTGTGCGAGCAGGGGCAGATACGCAGTATTTT.

V and J are TRBV7-2 and TRBJ2-3, with D perhaps matching TRBD2 (6 bases). The CDR3 loop spans 15 amino acids. From germline, CDR1 is SGHTA and CDR2 FQGNSA. Trimming removed 0 bases from V and 0 bases from J, with 7 bases in between. The CDR3 reads CASSLAAGSTDTQYF. CDR3 nucleotides: TGTGCCAGCAGCTTAGCGGCGGGAAGCACAGATACGCAGTATTTT.

The chain employs TRBV7-2 and TRBJ1-5, with D possibly TRBD1 on 5 matching bases. Looked up from germline, CDR1 is SGHTA and CDR2 is FQGNSA. The CDR3 is 14 amino acids. Trimming pared 5 bases from V and 7 bases from J, leaving 15 bases between. The CDR3 sequence: CASSVSGELQPQHF. The CDR3 region has the DNA TGTGCCAGCAGCGTCTCGGGGGAGCTCCAGCCCCAGCATTTT.

This clone was detected only a few times. This chain joins TRBV29-1 and TRBJ1-1; 8 bases are shared with TRBD1. The trim removed 3 bases at V and 7 bases at J, leaving 13 bases unmatched. The germline V gene has CDR1 SQVTM and CDR2 ANQGSEA. This CDR3 has 15 amino acids. CDR3 sequence: CSVEDLGRTGYEAFF. The DNA of the CDR3 is TGCAGCGTTGAGGACCTGGGCCGGACAGGGTATGAAGCTTTCTTT.

This rearrangement joins TRBV28 to TRBJ2-3; D is possibly TRBD2 (6 bases). Trimming removed 2 bases at V and 1 base at J, with 7 bases between. There are 14 residues in the CDR3. Germline CDR1 and CDR2: MDHEN and SYDVKM. The CDR3 DNA follows: TGTGCCAGCAGTTTACAGCGGGGCACAGATACGCAGTATTTT. Its protein product is CASSLQRGTDTQYF.

V and J are TRBV7-2 and TRBJ2-1, with no clear D. Germline CDR1 SGHTA, CDR2 FQGNSA. CDR3 length: 14 residues. The V and J ends lost 5 bases and 6 bases respectively, with 14 bases between them. Here the CDR3 reads CASSVSGAGNEQFF. The CDR3 DNA sequence: TGTGCCAGCAGCGTTAGTGGTGCAGGCAATGAGCAGTTCTTC.

This clone came up a few times. The CDR3 DNA sequence: TGTGCCAGCAGTACGGGACTAGCGGGAGATACGCAGTATTTT. Protein: CASSTGLAGDTQYF. The chain has TRBV6-6 and TRBJ2-3; 12 nucleotides line up with TRBD2. The V gene's germline CDR1 is MNHNY and CDR2 SVGAGI (reference sequence). The CDR3 extends over 14 amino acids. V gave up 5 bases and J gave up 5 bases; unmatched junction bases: 2.

The chain couples TRBV5-1 to TRBJ2-1, with 11 bases fitting TRBD1. CDR1 SGHRS and CDR2 YFSETQ come from the germline V gene. V was clipped by 4 bases and J by 3 bases; unmatched bases: 3. The CDR3 contains 15 residues. The CDR3 spells CASSRTGGFYNEQFF. Written as DNA, the CDR3 is TGCGCCAGCAGCAGGACAGGGGGCTTCTACAATGAGCAGTTCTTC.

V is TRBV6-1 and J is TRBJ2-7; possibly TRBD1 for D (5 bases). The V and J ends lost 7 bases and 9 bases respectively, with 16 bases between them. Germline V gives CDR1 MNHNS, CDR2 SASEGT. The CDR3 runs to 12 residues. The CDR3 DNA follows: TGTGCCAGCACTGAGGAAGGGGCGCGGCAGTACTTC. Its translation is CASTEEGARQYF.

This clone was counted a few times. This chain links TRBV2 with TRBJ1-1; 7 positions match TRBD1. Losses at the gene ends were 6 bases for V and 1 base for J; bases not matched to a gene: 5. CDR1 and CDR2 from the germline V gene are SNHLY and FYNNEI. This CDR3 spans 14 amino acids. CDR3 region: CASRATGTNTEAFF. The CDR3 DNA reads TGTGCCAGCAGGGCGACAGGGACGAACACTGAAGCTTTCTTT.

This clone has only one observation. This sequence joins TRBV4-1 and TRBJ2-1; TRBD2 matches at 7 bases. The germline CDR1 and CDR2 sequences are MGHRA and YSYEKL. Trimming at V came to 4 bases and at J to 7 bases, leaving 16 bases not matched to a gene. CDR3 length: 17 residues. The DNA for the CDR3 is TGCGCCAGCAGCCCCTTAGGGTCGGGAGGAGTACATAATGAGCAGTTCTTC. It yields the protein CASSPLGSGGVHNEQFF.

The chain couples TRBV15 to TRBJ1-5, with D maybe TRBD1 (5 bases). The V gene lost 0 bases and the J gene lost 0 bases, with 12 bases spanning the gap. This CDR3 contains 17 residues. The germline CDR1 and CDR2 sequences are LNHNV and YYDKDF (reference sequence). CDR3 protein: CATSRDRRGYSNQPQHF. The CDR3 nucleotides are TGTGCCACCAGCAGAGATCGAAGGGGCTATAGCAATCAGCCCCAGCATTTT.

The chain links TRBV6-5 to TRBJ1-2; 7 nucleotides agree with TRBD1. Germline trimming cut 6 bases from V and 8 bases from J; bases unmatched to any gene: 9. Germline V lookup: CDR1 MNHEY, CDR2 SVGAGI. This CDR3 is 13 amino acids long. The CDR3 DNA reads as TGTGCCAGCAGATTAGACAGGGCTGGAGGCTACACCTTC. This translates into CASRLDRAGGYTF.

The chain couples TRBV6-1 to TRBJ2-4; TRBD1 aligns across 11 bases. Germline V gene lookup returns CDR1 MNHNS and CDR2 SASEGT. The trim removed 7 bases at V and 7 bases at J, leaving 9 bases unmatched. This CDR3 comprises 15 residues. CDR3 DNA sequence: TGTGCCAGCATCACTTCCGGGACAGGGGGGAACATTCAGTACTTC. This translates into CASITSGTGGNIQYF.

The chain uses TRBV21-1 and TRBJ1-4; the tabulated D call, TRBD1, remains unverified against the DNA. TRBV21-1 is a known pseudogene. The CDR3 totals 19 residues. In DNA form, the CDR3 reads TGTGCCAGCAGCAAGGGGCTTCGGGACAGGGGGCGGACTAATGAAAAACTGTTTTTT. Encoded protein: CASSKGLRDRGRTNEKLFF.

The chain carries TRBV7-8 and TRBJ1-1; D is perhaps TRBD1 (6 bases). Trimming pared 1 base from V and 0 bases from J, leaving 12 bases between. This CDR3 region has 16 residues. Germline CDR1 SGHVS, CDR2 FQNEAQ. CDR3 region: CASSLVTGQLNTEAFF. The CDR3 nucleotides are TGTGCCAGCAGCTTAGTAACAGGACAGCTGAACACTGAAGCTTTCTTT. Combining the CDR3 with reference TRBV7-8 and TRBJ1-1 gives the whole variable domain GAGVSQSPRYKVAKRGQDVALRCDPISGHVSLFWYQQALGQGPEFLTYFQNEAQLDKSGLPSDRFFAERPEGSVSTLKIQRTQQEDSAVYLCASSLVTGQLNTEAFFGQGTRLTVV.

The CDR3: CASSDRAETQYF. The CDR3 DNA sequence: TGCGCCAGCAGTGACAGGGCAGAGACCCAGTACTTC. The V and J genes are TRBV10-1 and TRBJ2-5; a weak D match, TRBD1 (5 bases). This CDR3 has 12 amino acids. Germline V gene data show CDR1 as WNHNN and CDR2 as SYGVQD (reference sequence). V lost 3 bases and J lost 4, with 6 bases in between.

This sequence joins TRBV15 and TRBJ2-3, with 12 bases that match TRBD2. The CDR3 is 16 residues long. Germline trimming cut 5 bases from V and 4 bases from J; bases unmatched to any gene: 7. Germline V gene data show CDR1 as LNHNV and CDR2 as YYDKDF (reference sequence). CDR3 protein: CATSPLLAGGADTQYF. The CDR3 DNA reads TGTGCCACCAGCCCTTTACTAGCGGGAGGAGCAGATACGCAGTATTTT.

The chain uses TRBV28 and TRBJ1-5; unclear D gene. The CDR3 spans 13 residues. CDR1 is MDHEN, CDR2 SYDVKM, per germline. V was pared by 8 bases and J by 2 bases, with 10 bases between. The CDR3, as DNA: TGTGCCAGCGGGAGGGCGGGCAATCAGCCCCAGCATTTT. Its protein is CASGRAGNQPQHF.

This clone was seen a few times. The chain joins TRBV5-1 to TRBJ1-6; perhaps TRBD1 as D (6 bases). Germline assignment: CDR1 SGHRS and CDR2 YFSETQ. V shed 0 bases and J shed 3 bases, with 10 bases lying between them. This CDR3 spans 16 amino acids. The CDR3: CASSLAGQRYNSPLHF. DNA for the CDR3: TGCGCCAGCAGCTTGGCCGGACAGCGCTATAATTCACCCCTCCACTTT.

The chain employs TRBV5-1 and TRBJ2-1; 15 bases match TRBD2. The germline gives CDR1 SGHRS, CDR2 YFSETQ. V was pared by 4 bases and J by 4 bases, with 3 bases of the junction left unmatched. The CDR3 length is 16 residues. The CDR3 DNA is TGCGCCAGCAGCACCGGACTAGCGGGGGGGTACAATGAGCAGTTCTTC. Translated, it gives CASSTGLAGGYNEQFF.

The chain couples TRBV6-5 to TRBJ1-2; tentatively, D is TRBD1 (5 bases). CDR3 size: 15 residues. Germline V lookup: CDR1 MNHEY, CDR2 SVGAGI. Trimming pared 6 bases from V and 2 bases from J, leaving 16 bases between. The CDR3 here is CASRLSTASNYGYTF. The CDR3 DNA sequence: TGTGCCAGCAGACTATCGACAGCCTCGAACTATGGCTACACCTTC.

This chain uses TRBV4-1 with TRBJ1-2; TRBD1 agrees at 7 bases. The germline CDR1 and CDR2 sequences are MGHRA and YSYEKL. The length of the CDR3 is 19 residues. Trimming at V came to 0 bases and at J to 3 bases, leaving 16 bases not matched to a gene. The CDR3 protein is CASSQDREEEDRLYYGYTF. For the CDR3, the DNA is TGCGCCAGCAGCCAAGATCGGGAAGAGGAGGACAGGCTTTACTATGGCTACACCTTC.

In this sample, this clone turned up a few times. The identical CDR3 is also encoded by other nucleotide sequences in the sample. This chain connects TRBV11-2 to TRBJ2-7, with 12 bases lining up with TRBD2. The germline gives CDR1 SGHAT, CDR2 FQNNGV. V trimming: 5 bases; J trimming: 0 bases; junction bases outside the gene matches: 2. This CDR3 comprises 15 residues. CDR3 DNA sequence: TGTGCCAGCAGCCTAGCGGGAGGGAGCTCCTACGAGCAGTACTTC. Encoded protein: CASSLAGGSSYEQYF.

This clone appeared once. The chain employs TRBV2 and TRBJ2-3; 14 bases agree with TRBD2. Germline-derived CDR1 and CDR2 are SNHLY and FYNNEI. The CDR3 contains 15 residues. V shed 7 bases, J shed 4 bases, and the junction held 4 bases outside the gene matches. CDR3 coding DNA: TGTGCCAGCAAAGGGACTAGCGGGAGTTCAGATACGCAGTATTTT. It encodes CASKGTSGSSDTQYF.

The V and J genes are TRBV29-1 and TRBJ1-2, with 10 bases lining up with TRBD1. Trimming cost V 3 bases and J 5 bases; bases outside gene matches: 9. Germline V gene data show CDR1 as SQVTM and CDR2 as ANQGSEA. This CDR3 comprises 15 residues. CDR3 nucleotides: TGCAGCGTTGAGGGGGGACAGGGGAGGGATTATGGCTACACCTTC. It encodes CSVEGGQGRDYGYTF.

The gene calls are TRBV7-8 and TRBJ2-1; a possible D gene is TRBD2 (7 bases). CDR1 and CDR2 from the germline V gene are SGHVS and FQNEAQ. V shed 1 base and J shed 0 bases, with 10 bases lying between them. This CDR3 is 16 amino acids long. CDR3 in DNA: TGTGCCAGCAGCTTAGGGGGAGGGGGCTCCTACAATGAGCAGTTCTTC. Translation gives CASSLGGGGSYNEQFF.

The genes are TRBV5-4 and TRBJ2-5, with 13 bases matching TRBD2. The CDR3 is 18 amino acids. CDR1 and CDR2 (germline): SGHNT, YYREEE (reference sequence). The J segment lost 5 bases and the V segment lost 3 bases, leaving 13 bases of the junction unmatched. In DNA form, the CDR3 reads TGTGCCAGCAGCTCCACACTAGCGGGGGGGTTCGCCGGCGAGACCCAGTACTTC. This gives the protein CASSSTLAGGFAGETQYF.

The chain joins TRBV4-2 to TRBJ2-5; TRBD2 aligns across 7 bases. Germline V gene lookup returns CDR1 LGHNA and CDR2 YNFKEQ. The length of the CDR3 is 16 residues. The junction had 9 bases not matched to a gene; V was cut back by 0 bases and J by 5 bases. CDR3 DNA: TGTGCCAGCAGCCAAGAAAGTAGCGGGTCGGGGGAGACCCAGTACTTC. Amino acid sequence: CASSQESSGSGETQYF.

V and J are TRBV2 and TRBJ2-7, with TRBD2 as a possible D gene (5 bases). Germline CDR1 is SNHLY and CDR2 is FYNNEI. The CDR3 sequence is 13 residues long. Trimming left V 6 bases short and J 12 bases short, with 21 bases between. The CDR3 DNA follows: TGTGCCAGCAGCTTTGGACTGCAGGCTCCCATGTACTTC. As protein: CASSFGLQAPMYF.

This clone has just one count. The chain employs TRBV5-5 and TRBJ2-3; 8 bases match TRBD2. Germline V CDR1 and CDR2: SGHKS, YYEKEE (reference sequence). The length of the CDR3 is 16 residues. The ends lost 0 bases at V and 4 bases at J; junction bases unmatched: 7. This chain's CDR3 is CASSLGVGLVSDTQYF. CDR3 DNA sequence: TGTGCCAGCAGCTTGGGTGTGGGACTAGTGTCAGATACGCAGTATTTT.